This T cell receptor (beta chain) was obtained from a study of identical twins. Worth noting for this clonotype: What it binds is not known. The junction and the germline gene differ at one end; a read error may be behind it.

The CDR3 covers 13 residues. Germline loops: CDR1 MRHNA, CDR2 SNTAGT. Study results and caveats: Abundant cord blood beta clonotypes carried fewer insertions; memory repertoires showed none. Modelling approaches yielded underestimates of out-of-frame TCR alpha sharing between monozygotic twins. Less excess twin sharing appeared in beta out-of-frame sequences.

Carrying unique molecular identifiers, the cDNA also gained a universal primer site through template switching. TCRdb redid the calling of the 5' RACE reads with MiXCR, one entry per CDR3 protein. The table lists more than 1.5 million distinct CDR3 sequences, more than 30% of them singletons, with about 0.27% in the top ten. The sequence derives from a newborn girl in good health. V gene TRBV6-4 combines with J gene TRBJ2-1; maybe TRBD2 (6 bases). Source material: cord blood. CDR3 sequence: CASSSLASNDQFF. Written as DNA, the CDR3 is TGTGCCAGCAGTTCGCTAGCGAGTAATGATCAGTTCTTC.